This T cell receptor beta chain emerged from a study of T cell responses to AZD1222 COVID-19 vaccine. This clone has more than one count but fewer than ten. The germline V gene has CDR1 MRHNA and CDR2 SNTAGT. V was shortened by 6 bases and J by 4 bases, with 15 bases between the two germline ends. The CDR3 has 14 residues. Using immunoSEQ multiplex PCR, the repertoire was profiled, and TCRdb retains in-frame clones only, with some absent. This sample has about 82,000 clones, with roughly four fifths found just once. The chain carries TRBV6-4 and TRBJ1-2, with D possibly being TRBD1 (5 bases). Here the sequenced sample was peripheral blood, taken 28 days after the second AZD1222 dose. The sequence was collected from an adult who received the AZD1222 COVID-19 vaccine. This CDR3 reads CASSPEAGSYGYTF. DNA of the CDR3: TGTGCCAGCAGCCCGGAGGCAGGGAGCTATGGCTACACCTTC.